The present TCR beta chain was sequenced within a study of memory CD4+ T cells and cytomegalovirus serostatus. The protocol was immunoSEQ multiplex PCR, while the TCRdb copy is restricted to in-frame clones and leaves out a portion. Altogether more than 45,000 clones are present, 81% being singletons, with the ten largest covering 1% to 1.2%. Single viable CD3+CD4+CD8-CD45RO+ cells were sorted as the memory CD4+ T cells. CDR3 length: 13 residues. CDR1 is SGHDT, CDR2 YYEEEE, per germline. Between the trimmed V and J ends, which lost 0 bases and 3 bases, there was a span of 6 bases. V and J are TRBV5-6 and TRBJ2-5; no clear D gene. The sequence was obtained from an adult in good health and CMV-seronegative. Sequencing was performed on memory CD4+ T cells from blood. CDR3 in amino acids: CASSLAPEETQYF. In nucleotides, the CDR3 is TGTGCCAGCAGCTTGGCCCCAGAAGAGACCCAGTACTTC.